This T cell receptor (beta chain) was observed in a study of T-cell memory formation after mild COVID-19. The CDR3 length is 14 residues. The germline V gene encodes CDR1 LGHDT and CDR2 YNNKEL (reference sequence). Trimming shortened V by 6 bases and J by 0 bases, and 11 bases separated the two germline ends. One entry per CDR3 protein, called by TCRdb with MiXCR from the 5' RACE reads. In the table there are around 320,000 distinct CDR3 sequences, 28% of which are singletons. The source material was PBMCs or a T cell subset sorted from them (not recorded which). This sequence joins TRBV3-1 and TRBJ1-1, with D tentatively TRBD1 (5 bases). This receptor was obtained from an adult woman who had mild COVID-19 (a few samples of this study predate the infection). Cell type and time point are not known. Written as DNA, the CDR3 is TGTGCCAGCAGGGGAGGAGGGGTGAACACTGAAGCTTTCTTT. Translation: CASRGGGVNTEAFF.